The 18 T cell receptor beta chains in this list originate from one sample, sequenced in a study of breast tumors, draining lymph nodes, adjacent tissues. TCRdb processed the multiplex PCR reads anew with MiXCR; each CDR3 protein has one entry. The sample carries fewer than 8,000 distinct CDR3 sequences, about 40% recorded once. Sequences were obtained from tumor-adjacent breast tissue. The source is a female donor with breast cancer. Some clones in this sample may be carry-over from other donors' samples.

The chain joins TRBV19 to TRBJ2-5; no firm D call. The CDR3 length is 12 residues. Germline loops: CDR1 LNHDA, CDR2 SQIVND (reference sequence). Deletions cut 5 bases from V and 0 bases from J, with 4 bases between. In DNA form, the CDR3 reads TGTGCCAGTAGTCCACACCAAGAGACCCAGTACTTC. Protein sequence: CASSPHQETQYF.

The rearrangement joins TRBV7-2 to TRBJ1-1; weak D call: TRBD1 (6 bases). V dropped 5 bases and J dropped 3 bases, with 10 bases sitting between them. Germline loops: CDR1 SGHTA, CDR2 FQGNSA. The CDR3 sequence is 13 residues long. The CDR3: CASSRRTDTEAFF. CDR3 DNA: TGTGCCAGCAGCCGCCGGACAGACACTGAAGCTTTCTTT.

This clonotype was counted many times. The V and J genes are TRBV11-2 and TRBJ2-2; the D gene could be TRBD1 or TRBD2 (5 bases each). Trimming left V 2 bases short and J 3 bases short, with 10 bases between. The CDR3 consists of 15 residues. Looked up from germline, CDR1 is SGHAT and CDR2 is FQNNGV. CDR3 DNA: TGTGCCAGCAGCTTACTACTAGGGGACACCGGGGAGCTGTTTTTT. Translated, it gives CASSLLLGDTGELFF.

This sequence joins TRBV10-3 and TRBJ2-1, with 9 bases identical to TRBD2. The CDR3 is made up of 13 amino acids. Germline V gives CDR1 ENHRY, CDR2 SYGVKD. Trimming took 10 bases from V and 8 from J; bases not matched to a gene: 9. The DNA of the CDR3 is TGTGCCAGTACTAGCGGGTTCGACGATGAGCAGTTCTTC. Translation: CASTSGFDDEQFF.

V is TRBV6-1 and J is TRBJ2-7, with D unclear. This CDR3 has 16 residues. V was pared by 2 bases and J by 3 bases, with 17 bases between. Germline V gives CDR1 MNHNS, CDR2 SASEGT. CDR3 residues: CASSEFRVGVSYEQYF. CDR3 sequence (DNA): TGTGCCAGCAGTGAATTTCGGGTTGGGGTTAGCTACGAGCAGTACTTC.

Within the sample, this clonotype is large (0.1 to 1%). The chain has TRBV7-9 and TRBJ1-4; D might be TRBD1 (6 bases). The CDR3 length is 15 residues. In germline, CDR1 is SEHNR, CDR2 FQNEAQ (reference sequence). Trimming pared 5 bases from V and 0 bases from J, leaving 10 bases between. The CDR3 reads CASSTWDTTNEKLFF. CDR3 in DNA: TGTGCCAGCAGCACCTGGGACACAACTAATGAAAAACTGTTTTTT.

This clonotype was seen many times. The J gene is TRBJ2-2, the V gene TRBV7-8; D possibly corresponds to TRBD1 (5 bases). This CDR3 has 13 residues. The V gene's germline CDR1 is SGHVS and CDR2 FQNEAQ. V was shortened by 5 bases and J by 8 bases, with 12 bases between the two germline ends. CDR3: CASSHSRVGELFF. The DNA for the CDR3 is TGTGCCAGCAGCCATAGCAGGGTGGGGGAGCTGTTTTTT.

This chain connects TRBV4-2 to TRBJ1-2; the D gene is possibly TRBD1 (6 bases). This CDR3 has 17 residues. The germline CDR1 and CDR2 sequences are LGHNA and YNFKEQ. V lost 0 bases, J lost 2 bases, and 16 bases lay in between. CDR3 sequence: CASSQDLASDRNYGYTF. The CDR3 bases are TGTGCCAGCAGCCAAGATCTGGCTTCCGACAGGAACTATGGCTACACCTTC.

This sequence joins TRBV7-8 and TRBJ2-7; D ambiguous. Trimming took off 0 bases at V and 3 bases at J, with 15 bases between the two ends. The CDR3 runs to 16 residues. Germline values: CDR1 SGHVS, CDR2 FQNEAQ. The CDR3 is CASSLAGSGSFYEQYF. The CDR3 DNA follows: TGTGCCAGCAGCTTAGCGGGAAGTGGGTCTTTCTACGAGCAGTACTTC.

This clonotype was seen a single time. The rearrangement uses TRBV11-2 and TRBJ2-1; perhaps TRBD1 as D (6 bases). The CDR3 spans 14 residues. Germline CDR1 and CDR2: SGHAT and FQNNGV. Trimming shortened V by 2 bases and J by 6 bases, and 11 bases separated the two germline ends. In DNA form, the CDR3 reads TGTGCCAGCAGCTTAAGAGGGGGTACCAATGAGCAGTTCTTC. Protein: CASSLRGGTNEQFF.

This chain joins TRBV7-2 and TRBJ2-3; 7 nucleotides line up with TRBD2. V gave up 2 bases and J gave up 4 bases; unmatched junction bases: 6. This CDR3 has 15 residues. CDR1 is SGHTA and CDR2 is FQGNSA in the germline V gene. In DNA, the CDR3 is TGTGCCAGCAGCTTATCAAGCGGGACGTCAGATACGCAGTATTTT. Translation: CASSLSSGTSDTQYF.

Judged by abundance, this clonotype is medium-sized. CDR3 amino acids: CASSLGVTGDNEQFF. In nucleotides, the CDR3 is TGCGCCAGCAGCTTGGGGGTGACAGGGGACAATGAGCAGTTCTTC. The J gene is TRBJ2-1, the V gene TRBV5-1; 8 nucleotides agree with TRBD1. V lost 0 bases, J lost 5 bases, and 4 bases stayed unmatched. The CDR3 has 15 residues. Germline CDR1 reads SGHRS; CDR2 reads YFSETQ.

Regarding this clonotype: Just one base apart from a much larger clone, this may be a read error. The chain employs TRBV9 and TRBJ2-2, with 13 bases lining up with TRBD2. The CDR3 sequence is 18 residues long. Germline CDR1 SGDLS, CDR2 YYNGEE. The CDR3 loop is CASSAGLAGYRDTGVLFF. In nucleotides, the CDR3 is TGTGCCAGCAGTGCGGGACTAGCGGGATATCGGGACACCGGGGTGCTGTTTTTT.

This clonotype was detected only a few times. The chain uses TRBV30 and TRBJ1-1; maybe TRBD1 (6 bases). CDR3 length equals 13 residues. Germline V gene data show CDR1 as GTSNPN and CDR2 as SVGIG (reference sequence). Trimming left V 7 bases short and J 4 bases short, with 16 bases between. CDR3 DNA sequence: TGTGCCTTGGAGGGAGGGGGGAGCACTGAAGCTTTCTTT. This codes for CALEGGGSTEAFF.

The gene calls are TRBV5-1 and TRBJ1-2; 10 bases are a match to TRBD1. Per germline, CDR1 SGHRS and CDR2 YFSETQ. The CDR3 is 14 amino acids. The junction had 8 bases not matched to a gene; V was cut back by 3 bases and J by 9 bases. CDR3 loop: CASSSGTGVLSYTF. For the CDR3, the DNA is TGCGCCAGCAGCTCCGGGACAGGGGTTTTAAGCTACACCTTC.

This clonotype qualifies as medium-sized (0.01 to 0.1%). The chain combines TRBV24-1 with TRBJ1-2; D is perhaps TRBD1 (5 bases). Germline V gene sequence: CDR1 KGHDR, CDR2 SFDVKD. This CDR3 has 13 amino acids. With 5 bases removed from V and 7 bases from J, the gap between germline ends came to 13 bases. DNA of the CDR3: TGTGCCACCAGTGCGGACACCATGTTTGGCTACACCTTC. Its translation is CATSADTMFGYTF.

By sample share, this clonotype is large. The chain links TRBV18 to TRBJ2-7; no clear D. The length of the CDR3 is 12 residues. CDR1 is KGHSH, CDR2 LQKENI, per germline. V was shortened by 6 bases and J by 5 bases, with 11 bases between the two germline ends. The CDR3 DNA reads TGTGCCAGCTCTACTGGACGGGACGAGCAGTACTTC. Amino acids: CASSTGRDEQYF. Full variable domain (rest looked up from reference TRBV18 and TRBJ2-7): NAGVMQNPRHLVRRRGQEARLRCSPMKGHSHVYWYRQLPEEGLKFMVYLQKENIIDESGMPKERFSAEFPKEGPSILRIQQVVRGDSAAYFCASSTGRDEQYFGPGTRLTVT.

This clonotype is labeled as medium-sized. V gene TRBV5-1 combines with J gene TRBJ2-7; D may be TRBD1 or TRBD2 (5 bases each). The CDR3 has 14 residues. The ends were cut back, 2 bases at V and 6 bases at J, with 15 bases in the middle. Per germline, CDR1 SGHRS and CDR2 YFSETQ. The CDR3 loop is CASSFSGPLSEQYF. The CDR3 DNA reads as TGCGCCAGCAGCTTTTCGGGGCCGCTTAGCGAGCAGTACTTC.